Shown below are 10 T cell receptor beta chains from a single sample sequenced in a study of blood T cell repertoires in COVID-19. Some clones are missing from TCRdb's copy, which holds only in-frame ones; the method was immunoSEQ multiplex PCR. Seen here are about 21,000 clones, 91% observed once, and the top ten hold 7.4%. The sequenced sample consisted of peripheral blood. The receptors stem from a man aged 65 to 79 with active COVID-19.

The chain employs TRBV29-1 and TRBJ2-3; a weak D match, TRBD1 (6 bases). The CDR3 is 14 residues long. CDR1 is SQVTM, CDR2 ANQGSEA, per germline. The germline V and J ends were trimmed by 3 bases and 2 bases, with 12 bases remaining between them. CDR3 DNA: TGCAGCGTTGACTTGGGGGCCCTCACAGATACGCAGTATTTT. Protein sequence: CSVDLGALTDTQYF.

The chain couples TRBV6-2 or TRBV6-3 to TRBJ2-1, with TRBD2 identical over 10 bases. This CDR3 spans 13 amino acids. With 2 bases clipped from V and 9 bases from J, the junction kept 1 base outside the gene matches. The V gene's germline CDR1 is MNHEY and CDR2 SVGEGT. CDR3 protein: CASSYGTSVEQFF. CDR3 nucleotides: TGTGCCAGCAGTTACGGGACTAGCGTTGAGCAGTTCTTC.

Written as DNA, the CDR3 is TGCGCCAGCAGCCAGGGACAGGTCATCGGGGAGCTGTTTTTT. Amino acids: CASSQGQVIGELFF. This rearrangement joins TRBV5-1 to TRBJ2-2; 8 bases match TRBD1. V lost 4 bases, J lost 7 bases, and 6 bases stayed unmatched. The CDR3 length is 14 residues. Germline V gene sequence: CDR1 SGHRS, CDR2 YFSETQ.

The V call is TRBV3-1 (or the pseudogene TRBV3-2), the J call TRBJ1-2; the match to TRBD1 covers 8 bases. The CDR3 covers 15 residues. Germline V gene data show CDR1 as LGHDT and CDR2 as YNNKEL (reference sequence). The trim removed 4 bases at V and 8 bases at J, leaving 12 bases unmatched. As DNA, the CDR3 is TGTGCCAGCAGCCCCTCGCCCCAGGGGGCTAGGGGCTACACCTTC. It translates to CASSPSPQGARGYTF.

This chain links TRBV7-9 with TRBJ2-3; tentative D call: TRBD2 (7 bases). The CDR3 loop spans 16 amino acids. The V and J ends lost 5 bases and 2 bases respectively, with 17 bases between them. Germline loops: CDR1 SEHNR, CDR2 FQNEAQ (reference sequence). CDR3 DNA: TGTGCCAGCAGCCCACCGGGCGGGGGCTTCACAGATACGCAGTATTTT. This translates into CASSPPGGGFTDTQYF.

V usage is TRBV30 and J usage is TRBJ2-2; TRBD2 matches 9 bases. Germline values: CDR1 GTSNPN, CDR2 SVGIG (reference sequence). The CDR3 contains 16 residues. Germline trimming cut 4 bases from V and 2 bases from J; bases unmatched to any gene: 8. The CDR3 spells CAWIRSGGGNTGELFF. DNA of the CDR3: TGTGCCTGGATTCGTAGCGGGGGAGGTAACACCGGGGAGCTGTTTTTT.

The chain has TRBV7-2 and TRBJ2-5; 8 bases map to TRBD2. V shed 5 bases, J shed 4 bases, and the junction held 18 bases outside the gene matches. The CDR3 runs 18 residues. The V gene's germline CDR1 is SGHTA and CDR2 FQGNSA. Written as DNA, the CDR3 is TGTGCCAGCAGCCGTTCCTCCGCGGTCGGGGGGGCCAGAGAGACCCAGTACTTC. It yields the protein CASSRSSAVGGARETQYF.

This clone was seen only a few times. The rearrangement links TRBV7-8 to TRBJ1-2; 10 bases are a match to TRBD1. The trim removed 8 bases at V and 4 bases at J, leaving 7 bases unmatched. The CDR3 spans 14 residues. Germline CDR1 and CDR2: SGHVS and FQNEAQ. CDR3 DNA sequence: TGTGCCAGCGGCGGGACAGGGGAAGGCTATGGCTACACCTTC. This codes for CASGGTGEGYGYTF. Together with reference TRBV7-8 and TRBJ1-2, the CDR3 gives the full variable domain: GAGVSQSPRYKVAKRGQDVALRCDPISGHVSLFWYQQALGQGPEFLTYFQNEAQLDKSGLPSDRFFAERPEGSVSTLKIQRTQQEDSAVYLCASGGTGEGYGYTFGSGTRLTVV.

CDR3 sequence: CASSLTGGSQETQYF. CDR3 bases: TGCGCCAGCAGCTTAACAGGGGGGTCCCAAGAGACCCAGTACTTC. This chain connects TRBV5-1 to TRBJ2-5, with TRBD1 matching over 8 bases. This CDR3 region has 15 residues. Germline V lookup: CDR1 SGHRS, CDR2 YFSETQ. With 2 bases clipped from V and 1 base from J, the junction kept 4 bases outside the gene matches.

The J gene is TRBJ2-2, the V gene TRBV7-3; D might be TRBD1 (5 bases). CDR3 length: 14 residues. V was pared by 5 bases and J by 2 bases, with 9 bases between. The germline V gene has CDR1 SGHTA and CDR2 FQGTGA. Here the CDR3 reads CASSRQSNTGELFF. The DNA for the CDR3 is TGTGCCAGCAGCCGACAGAGTAACACCGGGGAGCTGTTTTTT.